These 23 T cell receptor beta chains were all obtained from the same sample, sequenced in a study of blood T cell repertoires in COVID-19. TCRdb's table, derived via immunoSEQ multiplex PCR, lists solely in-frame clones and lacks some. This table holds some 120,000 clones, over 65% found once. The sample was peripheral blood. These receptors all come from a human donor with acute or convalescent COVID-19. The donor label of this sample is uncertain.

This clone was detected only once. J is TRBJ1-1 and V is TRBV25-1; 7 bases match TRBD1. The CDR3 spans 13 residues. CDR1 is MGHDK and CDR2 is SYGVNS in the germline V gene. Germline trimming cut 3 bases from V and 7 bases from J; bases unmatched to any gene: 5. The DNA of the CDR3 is TGTGCCAGCAGTGACCCCAGACAGGGTGAAGCTTTCTTT. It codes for CASSDPRQGEAFF.

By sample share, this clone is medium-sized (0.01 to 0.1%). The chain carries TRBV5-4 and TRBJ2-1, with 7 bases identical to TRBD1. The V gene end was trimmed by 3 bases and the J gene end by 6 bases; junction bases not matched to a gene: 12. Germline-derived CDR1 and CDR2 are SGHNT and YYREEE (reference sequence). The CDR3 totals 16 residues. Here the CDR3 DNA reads TGTGCCAGCAGCTCAGAGGGACGGGCAGGGGGCAATGAGCAGTTCTTC. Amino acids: CASSSEGRAGGNEQFF. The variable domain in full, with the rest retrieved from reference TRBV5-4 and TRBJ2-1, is ETGVTQSPTHLIKTRGQQVTLRCSSQSGHNTVSWYQQALGQGPQFIFQYYREEENGRGNFPPRFSGLQFPNYSSELNVNALELDDSALYLCASSSEGRAGGNEQFFGPGTRLTVL.

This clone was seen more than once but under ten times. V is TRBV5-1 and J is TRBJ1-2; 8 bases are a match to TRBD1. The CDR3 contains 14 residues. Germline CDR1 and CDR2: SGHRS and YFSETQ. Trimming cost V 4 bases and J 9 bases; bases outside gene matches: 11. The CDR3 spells CASSPQDRAGSYTF. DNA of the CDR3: TGCGCCAGCAGCCCGCAGGACAGGGCGGGGAGCTACACCTTC. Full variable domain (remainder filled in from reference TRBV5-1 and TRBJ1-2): KAGVTQTPRYLIKTRGQQVTLSCSPISGHRSVSWYQQTPGQGLQFLFEYFSETQRNKGNFPGRFSGRQFSNSRSEMNVSTLELGDSALYLCASSPQDRAGSYTFGSGTRLTVV.

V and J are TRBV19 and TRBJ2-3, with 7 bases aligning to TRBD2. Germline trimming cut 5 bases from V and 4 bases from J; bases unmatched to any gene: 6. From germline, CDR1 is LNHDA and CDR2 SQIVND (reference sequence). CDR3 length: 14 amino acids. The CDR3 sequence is CASSSSGESDTQYF. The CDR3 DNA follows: TGTGCCAGTAGTTCAAGCGGGGAGTCAGATACGCAGTATTTT.

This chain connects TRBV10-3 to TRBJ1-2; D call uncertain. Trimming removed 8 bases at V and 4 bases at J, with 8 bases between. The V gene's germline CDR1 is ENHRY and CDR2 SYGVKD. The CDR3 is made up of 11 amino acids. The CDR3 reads CAIGAVYGYTF. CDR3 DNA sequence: TGTGCCATCGGAGCGGTCTATGGCTACACCTTC.

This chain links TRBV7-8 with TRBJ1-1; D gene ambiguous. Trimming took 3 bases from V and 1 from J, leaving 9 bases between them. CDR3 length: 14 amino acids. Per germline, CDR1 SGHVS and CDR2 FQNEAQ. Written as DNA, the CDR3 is TGTGCCAGCAGCTTTGGACTTACGAACACTGAAGCTTTCTTT. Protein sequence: CASSFGLTNTEAFF.

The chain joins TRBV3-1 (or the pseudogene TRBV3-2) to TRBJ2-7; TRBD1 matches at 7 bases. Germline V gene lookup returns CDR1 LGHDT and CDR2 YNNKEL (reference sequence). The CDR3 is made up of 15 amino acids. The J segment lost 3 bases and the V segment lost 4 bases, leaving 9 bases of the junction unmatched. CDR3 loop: CASSPDRVRYYEQYF. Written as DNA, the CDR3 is TGTGCCAGCAGCCCCGACAGGGTAAGATACTACGAGCAGTACTTC.

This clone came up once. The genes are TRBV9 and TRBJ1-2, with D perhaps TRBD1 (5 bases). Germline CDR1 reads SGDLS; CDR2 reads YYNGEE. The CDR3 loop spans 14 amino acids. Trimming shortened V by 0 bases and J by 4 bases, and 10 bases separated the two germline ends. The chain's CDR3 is CASSVEWQGYGYTF. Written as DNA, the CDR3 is TGTGCCAGCAGCGTAGAGTGGCAGGGCTATGGCTACACCTTC.

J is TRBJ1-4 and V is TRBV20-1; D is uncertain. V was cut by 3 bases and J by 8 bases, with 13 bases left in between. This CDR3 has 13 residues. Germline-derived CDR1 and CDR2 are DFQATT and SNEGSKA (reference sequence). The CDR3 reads CSASREGREKLFF. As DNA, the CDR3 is TGCAGTGCTAGTCGGGAAGGGAGGGAAAAACTGTTTTTT.

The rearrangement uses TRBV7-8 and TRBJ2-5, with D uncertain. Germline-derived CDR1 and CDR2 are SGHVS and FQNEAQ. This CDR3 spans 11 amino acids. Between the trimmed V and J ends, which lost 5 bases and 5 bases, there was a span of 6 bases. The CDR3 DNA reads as TGTGCCAGCAGCCCCCGGGAGACCCAGTACTTC. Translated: CASSPRETQYF.

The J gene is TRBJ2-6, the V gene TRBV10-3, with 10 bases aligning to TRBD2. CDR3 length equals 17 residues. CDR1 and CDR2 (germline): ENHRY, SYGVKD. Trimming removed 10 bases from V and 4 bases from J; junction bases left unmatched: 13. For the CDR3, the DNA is TGTGCCACCCTCCCTAGCGGGGGAGCTCTGGGGGCCAACGTCCTGACTTTC. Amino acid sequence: CATLPSGGALGANVLTF.

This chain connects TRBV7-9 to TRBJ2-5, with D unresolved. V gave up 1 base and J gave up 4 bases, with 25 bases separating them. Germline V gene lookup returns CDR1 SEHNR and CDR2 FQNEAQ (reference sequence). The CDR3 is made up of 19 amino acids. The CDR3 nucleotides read TGTGCCAGCAGCTTAGGGCGATGGCCTCCCCCCTCTTGGAGAGAGACCCAGTACTTC. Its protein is CASSLGRWPPPSWRETQYF.

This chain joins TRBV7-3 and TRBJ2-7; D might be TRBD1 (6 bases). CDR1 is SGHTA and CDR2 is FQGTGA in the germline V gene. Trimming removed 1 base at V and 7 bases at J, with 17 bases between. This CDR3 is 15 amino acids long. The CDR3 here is CASSLSGRGSGEQYF. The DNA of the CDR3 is TGTGCCAGCAGCTTAAGCGGTAGGGGGTCGGGTGAGCAGTACTTC.

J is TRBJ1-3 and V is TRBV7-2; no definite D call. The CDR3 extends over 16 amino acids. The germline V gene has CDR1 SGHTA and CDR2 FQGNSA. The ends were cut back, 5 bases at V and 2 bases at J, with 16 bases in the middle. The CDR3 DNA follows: TGTGCCAGCAGCCTCTCTCTTCACGGGGCTGGAAACACCATATATTTT. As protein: CASSLSLHGAGNTIYF.

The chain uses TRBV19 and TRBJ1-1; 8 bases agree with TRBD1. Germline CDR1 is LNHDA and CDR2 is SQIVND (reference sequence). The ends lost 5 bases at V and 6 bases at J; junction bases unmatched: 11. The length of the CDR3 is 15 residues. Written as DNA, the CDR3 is TGTGCCAGTAGTTCTCGACCGGGACAGGTTCCTGAAGCTTTCTTT. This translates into CASSSRPGQVPEAFF.

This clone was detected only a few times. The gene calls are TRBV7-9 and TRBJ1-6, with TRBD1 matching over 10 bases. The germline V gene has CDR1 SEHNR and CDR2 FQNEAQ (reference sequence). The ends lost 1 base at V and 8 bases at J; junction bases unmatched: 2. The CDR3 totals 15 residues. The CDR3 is CASSLEGTGDSPLHF. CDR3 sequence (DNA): TGTGCCAGCAGCTTAGAGGGGACAGGGGATTCACCCCTCCACTTT.

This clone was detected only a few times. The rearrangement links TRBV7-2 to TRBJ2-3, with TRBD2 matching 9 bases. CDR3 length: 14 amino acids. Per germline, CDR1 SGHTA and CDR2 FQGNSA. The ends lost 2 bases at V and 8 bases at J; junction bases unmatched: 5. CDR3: CASSLWLAGSTQYF. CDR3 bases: TGTGCCAGCAGCTTATGGCTAGCGGGGAGTACGCAGTATTTT.

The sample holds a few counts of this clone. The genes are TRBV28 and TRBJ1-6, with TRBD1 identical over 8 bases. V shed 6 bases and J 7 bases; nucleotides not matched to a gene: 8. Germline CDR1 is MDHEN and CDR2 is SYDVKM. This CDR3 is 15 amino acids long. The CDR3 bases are TGTGCCAGCAGGATCCGGGACAGGCCGAATTCACCCCTCCACTTT. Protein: CASRIRDRPNSPLHF.

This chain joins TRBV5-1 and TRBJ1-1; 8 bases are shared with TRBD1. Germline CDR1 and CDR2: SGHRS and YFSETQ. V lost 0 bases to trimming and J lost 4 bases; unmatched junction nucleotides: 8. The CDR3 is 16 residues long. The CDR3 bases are TGCGCCAGCAGCTTGGGGCAGGGGGCGCGAATCACTGAAGCTTTCTTT. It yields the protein CASSLGQGARITEAFF.

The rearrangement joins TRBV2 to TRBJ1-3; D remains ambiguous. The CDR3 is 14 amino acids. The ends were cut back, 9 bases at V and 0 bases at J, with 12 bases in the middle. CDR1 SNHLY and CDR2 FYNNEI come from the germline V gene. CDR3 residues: CASGMDYSGNTIYF. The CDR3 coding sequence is TGTGCCAGTGGGATGGACTACTCTGGAAACACCATATATTTT.

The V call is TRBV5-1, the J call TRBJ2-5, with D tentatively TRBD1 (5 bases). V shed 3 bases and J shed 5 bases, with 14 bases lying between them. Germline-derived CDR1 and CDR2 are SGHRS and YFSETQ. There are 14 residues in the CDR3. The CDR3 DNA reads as TGCGCCAGCAGCTCCCAGGGATTGAGGGAGACCCAGTACTTC. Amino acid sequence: CASSSQGLRETQYF.

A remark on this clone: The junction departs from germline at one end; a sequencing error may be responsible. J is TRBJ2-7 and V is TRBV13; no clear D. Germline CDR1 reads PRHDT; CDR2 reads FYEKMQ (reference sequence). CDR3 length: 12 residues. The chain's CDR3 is CASSLGSHEQYF. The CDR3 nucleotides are TGTGCCAGCAGCTTAGGCTCCCACGAGCAGTACTTC.

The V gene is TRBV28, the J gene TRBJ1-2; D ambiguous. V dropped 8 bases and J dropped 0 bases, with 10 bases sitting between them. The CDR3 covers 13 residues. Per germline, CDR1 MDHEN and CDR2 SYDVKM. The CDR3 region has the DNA TGTGCCAGCGGAACAGTCCCTAACTATGGCTACACCTTC. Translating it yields CASGTVPNYGYTF.